This passage covers 14 T cell receptor beta chains from one sample sequenced in a study of blood T cell repertoires in COVID-19. Some clones are missing from TCRdb's copy, which holds only in-frame ones; the method was immunoSEQ multiplex PCR. The sample has fewer than 65,000 clones, 65% to 90% seen once. The sample taken for sequencing was peripheral blood. The receptors here all came from a human donor in a cohort sampled during active COVID-19.

The CDR3 reads CASIGGQGLSYEQYF. The CDR3 DNA follows: TGTGCCAGCATCGGCGGACAGGGCCTGTCCTACGAGCAGTACTTC. The chain uses TRBV7-9 and TRBJ2-7; TRBD1 matches at 8 bases. The germline CDR1 and CDR2 sequences are SEHNR and FQNEAQ (reference sequence). This CDR3 is 15 amino acids long. The V segment lost 7 bases and the J segment 1 base; nucleotides outside the gene matches: 9.

The chain links TRBV19 to TRBJ2-5; 11 bases are a match to TRBD2. The CDR3 totals 17 residues. The J segment lost 4 bases and the V segment lost 5 bases, leaving 12 bases of the junction unmatched. Germline V gives CDR1 LNHDA, CDR2 SQIVND (reference sequence). The CDR3 nucleotides are TGTGCCAGTAGTTCCGCCGGGACTAGCGGCTTATTAGAGACCCAGTACTTC. Translated, it gives CASSSAGTSGLLETQYF. The variable domain in full, with the rest retrieved from reference TRBV19 and TRBJ2-5, is DGGITQSPKYLFRKEGQNVTLSCEQNLNHDAMYWYRQDPGQGLRLIYYSQIVNDFQKGDIAEGYSVSREKKESFPLTVTSAQKNPTAFYLCASSSAGTSGLLETQYFGPGTRLLVL.

The chain joins TRBV4-1 to TRBJ1-1; no clear D. The CDR3 length is 14 residues. V was pared by 4 bases and J by 0 bases, with 9 bases between. In germline, CDR1 is MGHRA, CDR2 YSYEKL. The CDR3 reads CASSPGFMNTEAFF. For the CDR3, the DNA is TGCGCCAGCAGCCCGGGGTTTATGAACACTGAAGCTTTCTTT.

On this clone itself: The same CDR3 can be traced to other DNA sequences in this sample. This chain connects TRBV11-3 to TRBJ2-7, with D possibly matching TRBD2 (7 bases). The CDR3 contains 15 residues. The germline V and J ends were trimmed by 1 base and 4 bases, with 14 bases remaining between them. From germline, CDR1 is SGHNT and CDR2 YENEEA. The CDR3 spells CASSLGSGGSYEQYF. CDR3 sequence (DNA): TGTGCCAGCAGCTTAGGCTCGGGGGGCTCGTACGAGCAGTACTTC. The full variable domain, rest sourced from reference TRBV11-3 and TRBJ2-7, is EAGVVQSPRYKIIEKKQPVAFWCNPISGHNTLYWYLQNLGQGPELLIRYENEEAVDDSQLPKDRFSAERLKGVDSTLKIQPAELGDSAVYLCASSLGSGGSYEQYFGPGTRLTVT.

The chain is built from TRBV7-9 and TRBJ2-1; 8 bases align to TRBD2. Germline values: CDR1 SEHNR, CDR2 FQNEAQ (reference sequence). The CDR3 consists of 15 residues. Unmatched junction bases numbered 8, after V lost 5 bases and J lost 5 bases. CDR3 bases: TGTGCCAGCAGCGCTCGGACTAGCCCAGACAATGAGCAGTTCTTC. This encodes CASSARTSPDNEQFF.

V usage is TRBV5-1 and J usage is TRBJ1-3; 7 nucleotides align to TRBD1. The CDR3 spans 16 residues. The junction had 10 bases not matched to a gene; V was cut back by 6 bases and J by 1 base. Germline assignment: CDR1 SGHRS and CDR2 YFSETQ. Written as DNA, the CDR3 is TGCGCCAGCACCCGAGGGGGCGTAGGGTCTGGAAACACCATATATTTT. This translates into CASTRGGVGSGNTIYF.

The rearrangement joins TRBV11-2 to TRBJ1-4, with a tentative D call TRBD1 (6 bases). With 8 bases removed from V and 4 bases from J, the gap between germline ends came to 11 bases. CDR1 and CDR2 from the germline V gene are SGHAT and FQNNGV. The CDR3 runs 13 residues. The CDR3, as DNA: TGTGCCAGCCAACAGGGAATTAATGAAAAACTGTTTTTT. It codes for CASQQGINEKLFF.

This chain uses TRBV4-3 with TRBJ1-4, with a tentative D call TRBD1 (5 bases). CDR1 is LGHNA, CDR2 YSLEER, per germline. The CDR3 totals 13 residues. The V end was cut by 1 base, the J end by 8 bases, with 8 bases between. CDR3 sequence: CASSQGAGEKLFF. CDR3 in DNA: TGCGCCAGCAGCCAAGGTGCAGGGGAAAAACTGTTTTTT.

The CDR3 reads CASSQDRGRGNEQFF. DNA for the CDR3: TGTGCCAGCAGCCAAGACCGGGGGAGGGGCAATGAGCAGTTCTTC. This rearrangement joins TRBV4-2 to TRBJ2-1, with 7 nucleotides matching TRBD2. After removal of 0 bases from V and 6 bases from J, the junction contained 5 bases not matched to a gene. CDR1 and CDR2 (germline): LGHNA, YNFKEQ. This CDR3 is 15 amino acids long.

The chain joins TRBV5-1 to TRBJ2-3; no reliable D call. The germline V gene has CDR1 SGHRS and CDR2 YFSETQ. This CDR3 is 14 amino acids long. Trimming took off 2 bases at V and 8 bases at J, with 15 bases between the two ends. In DNA form, the CDR3 reads TGCGCCAGCAGCTTAGCCCTGGAGCCGATTACGCAGTATTTT. Protein: CASSLALEPITQYF.

The chain joins TRBV10-3 to TRBJ2-3; 10 bases align to TRBD1. Trimming took 4 bases from V and 4 from J; bases not matched to a gene: 8. CDR3 length: 16 residues. Germline V lookup: CDR1 ENHRY, CDR2 SYGVKD. This chain's CDR3 is CAISGAGTGAPDTQYF. As DNA, the CDR3 is TGTGCCATCAGTGGCGCCGGGACAGGGGCTCCAGATACGCAGTATTTT.

This chain joins TRBV30 and TRBJ2-1; 10 positions match TRBD2. The CDR3 contains 15 residues. After removal of 1 base from V and 7 bases from J, the junction contained 7 bases not matched to a gene. Germline V gene lookup returns CDR1 GTSNPN and CDR2 SVGIG (reference sequence). DNA for the CDR3: TGTGCCTGGAGTGGAAGCGGGGGGGCCATAAATGAGCAGTTCTTC. It specifies CAWSGSGGAINEQFF.

V usage is TRBV10-1 and J usage is TRBJ1-1; D might be TRBD1 (6 bases). Trimming stripped 2 bases from V and 3 bases from J, with 13 bases between. From germline, CDR1 is WNHNN and CDR2 SYGVQD (reference sequence). The length of the CDR3 is 15 residues. CDR3 nucleotides: TGCGCCAGCAGTGAGGGGGGGGCGCGGGACACTGAAGCTTTCTTT. Encoded protein: CASSEGGARDTEAFF.

The rearrangement joins TRBV5-1 to TRBJ1-5; perhaps TRBD1 as D (6 bases). This CDR3 has 16 residues. The germline V and J ends were trimmed by 4 bases and 6 bases, with 20 bases remaining between them. Looked up from germline, CDR1 is SGHRS and CDR2 is YFSETQ. CDR3 coding DNA: TGCGCCAGCAGCAGAGTACCACAGGGTTCGGGTCAGCCCCAGCATTTT. Its translation is CASSRVPQGSGQPQHF.